The 21 T cell receptor beta chains listed next were all sequenced from one sample in a study of cytomegalovirus exposure and HLA in healthy donors. Researchers ran the PCR with 60 Vbeta and 13 Jbeta primers. Sequenced by immunoSEQ multiplex PCR; TCRdb stores in-frame clones only, minus some. Of about 97,000 clones in the sample, roughly four fifths are singletons; the top ten hold less than 4%. The sequencing input was PBMCs. Source of these receptors: a man aged 35 to 55 in good health and CMV-seronegative.

This chain connects TRBV19 to TRBJ2-3; D is unresolved. The V gene lost 3 bases and the J gene lost 6 bases, with 13 bases spanning the gap. Germline values: CDR1 LNHDA, CDR2 SQIVND (reference sequence). The CDR3 sequence is 14 residues long. In nucleotides, the CDR3 is TGTGCCAGTAGTATCGGCAGAGGTGGGGATACGCAGTATTTT. Encoded protein: CASSIGRGGDTQYF.

V is TRBV13 and J is TRBJ2-3, with unresolved D. The CDR3 sequence is 14 residues long. Germline CDR1 PRHDT, CDR2 FYEKMQ (reference sequence). With 0 bases removed from V and 1 base from J, the gap between germline ends came to 5 bases. CDR3 coding DNA: TGTGCCAGCAGCTTAGGCTCCGGCACAGATACGCAGTATTTT. Its translation: CASSLGSGTDTQYF.

This clone came up a few times. V is TRBV10-3 and J is TRBJ2-3, with a possible D match to TRBD2 (5 bases). The CDR3 is made up of 13 amino acids. Germline V gives CDR1 ENHRY, CDR2 SYGVKD. V was cut by 7 bases and J by 7 bases, with 15 bases left in between. Written as DNA, the CDR3 is TGTGCCATCATGTCTAGCCCCACGAATACGCAGTATTTT. Translation gives CAIMSSPTNTQYF.

This chain joins TRBV11-1 and TRBJ2-1, with TRBD2 identical over 7 bases. The CDR3 covers 14 residues. Trimming cost V 1 base and J 10 bases; bases outside gene matches: 7. CDR1 and CDR2 (germline): SGHAT, FQDESV (reference sequence). The CDR3 protein is CASSLEGWEGEQFF. Written as DNA, the CDR3 is TGTGCCAGCAGCTTAGAGGGGTGGGAGGGCGAGCAGTTCTTC.

In this sample, this clone turned up once. The rearrangement joins TRBV6-5 to TRBJ2-1; 14 bases fit TRBD2. The junction had 5 bases not matched to a gene; V was cut back by 5 bases and J by 8 bases. Germline-derived CDR1 and CDR2 are MNHEY and SVGAGI. This CDR3 has 15 amino acids. The CDR3 bases are TGTGCCAGCAGTCGTCTGACTAGCGGGGGGGATGAGCAGTTCTTC. Its protein product is CASSRLTSGGDEQFF.

The chain combines TRBV6-5 with TRBJ2-5; 10 bases match TRBD2. Trimming at V came to 4 bases and at J to 4 bases, leaving 9 bases not matched to a gene. The CDR3 is 16 residues long. The germline V gene encodes CDR1 MNHEY and CDR2 SVGAGI. CDR3 protein: CASSSLRLAGAETQYF. The DNA for the CDR3 is TGTGCCAGCAGTTCCCTGAGGCTAGCGGGAGCAGAGACCCAGTACTTC.

The gene calls are TRBV19 and TRBJ2-6; D is ambiguous. The ends were cut back, 7 bases at V and 2 bases at J, with 9 bases in the middle. The germline gives CDR1 LNHDA, CDR2 SQIVND (reference sequence). The CDR3 is 14 residues long. The CDR3 DNA reads as TGTGCCAGTACAATCAGGACTGGGGCCAACGTCCTGACTTTC. The encoded protein is CASTIRTGANVLTF.

This chain joins TRBV30 and TRBJ1-2, with unresolved D. CDR1 is GTSNPN, CDR2 SVGIG, per germline (reference sequence). This CDR3 is 12 amino acids long. The germline V and J ends were trimmed by 8 bases and 2 bases, with 12 bases remaining between them. The CDR3 DNA sequence: TGTGCCAGCGGCCAGGACAACTATGGCTACACCTTC. It encodes CASGQDNYGYTF.

The V call is TRBV9, the J call TRBJ2-7, with TRBD2 matching 7 bases. The CDR3 covers 15 residues. Germline lookup yields CDR1 SGDLS and CDR2 YYNGEE. With V trimmed by 0 bases and J by 0 bases, 3 bases remained unmatched. The DNA for the CDR3 is TGTGCCAGCAGCGTAGCTCCTAGCGGCTCCTACGAGCAGTACTTC. Translating gives CASSVAPSGSYEQYF.

J is TRBJ2-7 and V is TRBV2; D ambiguous. V gave up 5 bases and J gave up 2 bases, with 16 bases separating them. Per the germline V gene, CDR1 is SNHLY and CDR2 is FYNNEI. This CDR3 contains 15 residues. The CDR3 region is CASSLIENRAYEQYF. CDR3 nucleotides: TGTGCCAGCAGTCTGATAGAGAACAGAGCCTACGAGCAGTACTTC.

This clone was observed many times. This sequence joins TRBV6-1 and TRBJ2-2, with a possible D match to TRBD2 (6 bases). CDR3 length: 12 residues. Trimming pared 9 bases from V and 6 bases from J, leaving 11 bases between. Germline V gene sequence: CDR1 MNHNS, CDR2 SASEGT. Here the CDR3 DNA reads TGTGCCAGGGGGGGATCCCCCGGGGAGCTGTTTTTT. Translation: CARGGSPGELFF.

The chain is built from TRBV2 and TRBJ2-1; 8 positions agree with TRBD2. J was trimmed by 6 bases and V by 3 bases; bases with no gene match: 7. CDR1 is SNHLY, CDR2 FYNNEI, per germline. The CDR3 has 15 residues. CDR3 protein: CASSDGRGGLNEQFF. CDR3 nucleotides: TGTGCCAGCAGTGATGGACGGGGGGGCCTCAATGAGCAGTTCTTC.

The chain joins TRBV6-6 to TRBJ2-7, with a possible D match to TRBD1 (5 bases). Germline V gives CDR1 MNHNY, CDR2 SVGAGI (reference sequence). Trimming took 0 bases from V and 2 from J, leaving 8 bases between them. This CDR3 comprises 14 residues. The CDR3 DNA is TGTGCCAGCAGTTACTCGTCAGGGACCTACGAGCAGTACTTC. Its protein is CASSYSSGTYEQYF.

V usage is TRBV12-5 and J usage is TRBJ1-6; 9 nucleotides align to TRBD1. The CDR3 contains 15 residues. The V segment lost 5 bases and the J segment 9 bases; nucleotides outside the gene matches: 8. Looked up from germline, CDR1 is LGHNT and CDR2 is FRNRAP. The DNA of the CDR3 is TGTGCTAGTGGTCTACTCACAGGGGGCGGTTCACCCCTCCACTTT. Translating gives CASGLLTGGGSPLHF.

This clone was observed a few times. The CDR3 sequence is CASRPRDRVSEQYF. Written as DNA, the CDR3 is TGTGCCAGCAGACCAAGGGACAGGGTATCCGAGCAGTACTTC. The V call is TRBV6-1, the J call TRBJ2-7, with TRBD1 matching 9 bases. Germline CDR1 reads MNHNS; CDR2 reads SASEGT. Losses at the gene ends were 6 bases for V and 6 bases for J; bases not matched to a gene: 9. The CDR3 is 14 amino acids.

A single count supports this clone. This rearrangement joins TRBV5-6 to TRBJ2-4; D possibly corresponds to TRBD1 (5 bases). The CDR3 runs 15 residues. With 3 bases removed from V and 7 bases from J, the gap between germline ends came to 17 bases. CDR1 and CDR2 from the germline V gene are SGHDT and YYEEEE. The CDR3 here is CASSYGQALMNIQYF. In nucleotides, the CDR3 is TGTGCCAGCAGCTACGGACAAGCTTTAATGAACATTCAGTACTTC.

This rearrangement joins TRBV5-1 to TRBJ1-4, with 7 nucleotides matching TRBD1. V gave up 5 bases and J gave up 3 bases; unmatched junction bases: 10. Germline assignment: CDR1 SGHRS and CDR2 YFSETQ. The CDR3 totals 16 residues. In nucleotides, the CDR3 is TGCGCCAGCAGACCCGCTCCGACAGGGTCTAATGAAAAACTGTTTTTT. Protein sequence: CASRPAPTGSNEKLFF.

This clone was counted only a few times. The identical CDR3 is also encoded by other nucleotide sequences in the sample. The rearrangement uses TRBV5-1 and TRBJ2-7; the match to TRBD1 covers 8 bases. This CDR3 spans 14 amino acids. The junction had 5 bases not matched to a gene; V was cut back by 4 bases and J by 2 bases. Germline CDR1 SGHRS, CDR2 YFSETQ. In nucleotides, the CDR3 is TGCGCCAGCAGCACACAGGGGGGCCCCTACGAGCAGTACTTC. Translating it yields CASSTQGGPYEQYF.

J is TRBJ2-1 and V is TRBV5-1; D is ambiguous. Trimming cost V 1 base and J 8 bases, with 13 bases left between them. The CDR3 loop spans 14 amino acids. Per the germline V gene, CDR1 is SGHRS and CDR2 is YFSETQ. This CDR3 reads CASSLFNMVDEQFF. For the CDR3, the DNA is TGCGCCAGCAGCTTGTTCAATATGGTAGATGAGCAGTTCTTC.

The genes are TRBV4-2 and TRBJ2-2, with D possibly TRBD2 on 6 matching bases. The CDR3 covers 14 residues. V was clipped by 1 base and J by 3 bases, with 6 bases between them. Germline V gives CDR1 LGHNA, CDR2 YNFKEQ. CDR3 sequence reads: CASSQGEDTGELFF. The CDR3 nucleotides read TGTGCCAGCAGCCAAGGGGAGGACACCGGGGAGCTGTTTTTT.

The chain is built from TRBV4-3 and TRBJ2-1; 10 nucleotides line up with TRBD1. V was pared by 0 bases and J by 8 bases, with 7 bases of the junction left unmatched. There are 16 residues in the CDR3. Germline V gives CDR1 LGHNA, CDR2 YSLEER. The CDR3 loop is CASSQEWTGGRDEQFF. The CDR3 coding sequence is TGCGCCAGCAGCCAAGAATGGACAGGGGGTAGGGATGAGCAGTTCTTC.